The following is a TCR beta chain sequence with its context. The data were obtained in a study of blood T cell repertoires in COVID-19. Overall study context: COVID-19 samples collected from the United States, Italy and Spain covered acute and convalescent phases. From T cells, B-cell-depleted T cells, or PBMCs came the material, which was cDNA or gDNA.

In the original workflow: It was from reference gene primer amplification that nucleated cell counts were estimated. TCRdb's table, derived via immunoSEQ multiplex PCR, lists solely in-frame clones and lacks some. V and J calls and clone size are as listed in that table; D and trimming were resolved from the DNA. The table has 110,000 to 150,000 clones, around 81% seen once. Germline-derived CDR1 and CDR2 are SQVTM and ANQGSEA. CDR3 length: 14 amino acids. V lost 5 bases, J lost 4 bases, and 14 bases lay in between. The source of this sequence is a human donor in a cohort sampled during active COVID-19. The chain recombines TRBV29-1 with TRBJ2-2; maybe TRBD2 (5 bases). The sample comprised peripheral blood. The CDR3 nucleotides are TGCAGCGTTCGGGGAAGTCGGACCACCGGGGAGCTGTTTTTT. Translation: CSVRGSRTTGELFF.